Listed below are T cell receptor beta chains from one sample, sequenced in a study of post-analysis software for immune sequencing data. TCRdb re-called the PCR reads with MiXCR, one entry per CDR3 protein. The table includes under 900,000 distinct CDR3 sequences, roughly 50% detected once. Sequencing was carried out using blood. The receptors were gathered from a girl aged 10 to 17 with multiple sclerosis. CDR3s include the opening cysteine and the closing phenylalanine or tryptophan. Each record gives: clone size, D gene, V gene, J gene, CDR3 protein, CDR3 DNA. The D gene is left open where the match is weak. Not all rows give a size; the values are once, few, many and, for expanded clones, a class.

>-|-|TRBV9|TRBJ2-1
CASSVVHWSREQFF
TGTGCCAGCAGCGTAGTCCACTGGAGCCGTGAGCAGTTCTTC
>once|-|TRBV15|TRBJ2-5
CATSRDTQGAVRETQYF
TGTGCCACCAGCAGAGACACCCAAGGGGCGGTAAGAGAGACCCAGTACTTC
>-|TRBD1|TRBV5-1|TRBJ2-1
CASSLAQGARWVHNEQFF
TGCGCCAGCAGCTTGGCACAGGGGGCGAGGTGGGTTCACAATGAGCAGTTCTTC
>-|TRBD1|TRBV12-3/TRBV12-4|TRBJ1-2
CASSLHSGGENGYTF
TGTGCCAGCAGTTTACATTCAGGGGGCGAGAATGGCTACACCTTC
>-|-|TRBV5-1|TRBJ2-7
CASSFPRRGAHEQYF
TGCGCCAGCAGCTTCCCTCGGCGGGGAGCCCACGAGCAGTACTTC
>-|-|TRBV10-3|TRBJ1-1
CAIAPGGSTEAFF
TGTGCCATCGCCCCTGGGGGTAGCACTGAAGCTTTCTTT
>-|-|TRBV6-5|TRBJ1-1
CASRRWRGALNTEAFF
TGTGCCAGCAGACGGTGGCGGGGGGCTCTGAACACTGAAGCTTTCTTT
>-|-|TRBV7-3|TRBJ1-6
CASSLRGHNSPLHF
TGTGCCAGCAGCTTACGGGGGCATAATTCACCCCTCCACTTT
>-|-|TRBV12-3/TRBV12-4|TRBJ1-4
CASSLRPPGQGNEKLFF
TGTGCCAGCAGTTTACGTCCTCCAGGGCAGGGTAATGAAAAACTGTTTTTT
>once|TRBD2|TRBV10-3|TRBJ2-5
CAISESDSGVETQYF
TGTGCCATCAGTGAGTCGGATAGCGGGGTCGAGACCCAGTACTTC
>-|TRBD1|TRBV5-6|TRBJ1-2
CASTGGGQGAGYTF
TGTGCCAGCACCGGAGGGGGACAGGGGGCTGGCTACACCTTC
>-|TRBD1|TRBV6-5|TRBJ2-2
CASSTTGYTGELFF
TGTGCCAGCAGTACGACAGGGTACACCGGGGAGCTGTTTTTT
>-|-|TRBV5-1|TRBJ2-7
CASSREMTGNYEQYF
TGCGCCAGCAGCCGAGAAATGACAGGCAACTACGAGCAGTACTTC
>-|-|TRBV21-1|TRBJ2-7
CASSKRGPGLAVGEQYF
TGTGCCAGCAGCAAAAGAGGACCGGGACTAGCAGTTGGCGAGCAGTACTTC
>-|TRBD1|TRBV12-3/TRBV12-4|TRBJ2-1
CASSHRQGALVNEQFF
TGTGCCAGCAGTCACCGACAGGGGGCCCTAGTCAATGAGCAGTTCTTC
>-|-|TRBV20-1|TRBJ2-3
CSARQSTDTQYF
TGCAGTGCTAGACAGAGCACAGATACGCAGTATTTT
>-|-|TRBV29-1|TRBJ2-3
CSVDQSGDTQYF
TGCAGCGTTGACCAGTCGGGGGATACGCAGTATTTT
>-|-|TRBV7-3|TRBJ1-2
CASSFSGTSIYGYTF
TGTGCCAGCAGCTTTTCCGGGACTTCAATATATGGCTACACCTTC
>-|-|TRBV20-1|TRBJ2-3
CSARDRGRSSGDTQYF
TGCAGTGCTAGAGATCGGGGCAGGTCAAGCGGGGATACGCAGTATTTT
>-|TRBD1|TRBV5-1|TRBJ2-2
CASSSTGGLGGELFF
TGCGCCAGCAGCAGCACAGGGGGCCTGGGCGGGGAGCTGTTTTTT
>once|-|TRBV18|TRBJ2-5
CASSPRSGRETQYF
TGTGCCAGCTCACCACGGTCGGGCCGGGAGACCCAGTACTTC
>-|-|TRBV5-5|TRBJ1-2
CASSLSRGRYGYTF
TGTGCCAGCAGCTTGTCCAGGGGCAGATATGGCTACACCTTC
>-|-|TRBV4-2|TRBJ1-5
CASSQDPEARNQPQHF
TGTGCCAGCAGCCAAGATCCGGAGGCCCGCAATCAGCCCCAGCATTTT
>-|-|TRBV9|TRBJ1-1
CASSVGSGAMNTEAFF
TGTGCCAGCAGCGTAGGGTCAGGGGCGATGAACACTGAAGCTTTCTTT
>many|-|TRBV6-2/TRBV6-3|TRBJ1-1
CASRVGSAVTEAFF
TGTGCCAGCAGAGTGGGGTCCGCGGTGACTGAAGCTTTCTTT
>-|-|TRBV5-1|TRBJ2-1
CASSLAGGVTYNEQFF
TGCGCCAGCAGCTTGGCCGGCGGGGTTACCTACAATGAGCAGTTCTTC
>-|-|TRBV9|TRBJ2-1
CASSVQSTYNEQFF
TGTGCCAGCAGCGTACAGTCAACATACAATGAGCAGTTCTTC
>few|-|TRBV12-5|TRBJ2-6
CASGFYITGANVLTF
TGTGCTAGTGGTTTTTACATTACTGGGGCCAACGTCCTGACTTTC
>-|-|TRBV12-3/TRBV12-4|TRBJ2-7
CASSLARGQGNSYNEQYF
TGTGCCAGCAGTTTAGCACGCGGGCAGGGTAACTCCTACAATGAGCAGTACTTC
>-|-|TRBV7-3|TRBJ2-7
CASSIGSKPYEQYF
TGTGCCAGCAGCATAGGGTCTAAACCTTACGAGCAGTACTTC
>few|TRBD2|TRBV12-3/TRBV12-4|TRBJ2-1
CASRPGLAGGLNEQFF
TGTGCCAGCAGACCCGGACTAGCGGGAGGGCTCAATGAGCAGTTCTTC
>-|TRBD2|TRBV20-1|TRBJ2-1
CSAERLAGLNEQFF
TGCAGTGCCGAAAGACTAGCGGGTTTAAATGAGCAGTTCTTC
>-|-|TRBV29-1|TRBJ2-4
CSVAGDRNIQYF
TGCAGCGTGGCGGGTGATAGAAACATTCAGTACTTC
>-|-|TRBV20-1|TRBJ2-5
CSARSEIQETKYF
TGCAGTGCTAGATCTGAAATCCAAGAGACCAAGTACTTC
>-|-|TRBV6-6|TRBJ2-7
CASSHVPYEQYF
TGTGCCAGCAGCCACGTACCCTACGAGCAGTACTTC
>-|-|TRBV29-1|TRBJ2-3
CSSIYRALTDTQYF
TGCAGCTCTATTTACAGGGCGCTCACAGATACGCAGTATTTT
>many|-|TRBV7-3|TRBJ2-7
CASSLGSGSNYEQYF
TGTGCCAGCAGCTTAGGTAGTGGGAGCAATTACGAGCAGTACTTC
>-|-|TRBV25-1|TRBJ2-7
CASSPRGGPSAYEQYF
TGTGCCAGCAGCCCCCGAGGGGGTCCTTCGGCGTACGAGCAGTACTTC
>-|TRBD1|TRBV20-1|TRBJ1-1
CSAPQGGNTEAFF
TGCAGTGCTCCACAGGGGGGGAACACTGAAGCTTTCTTT
>few|-|TRBV6-6|TRBJ2-7
CASRPPSYEQYF
TGTGCCAGCAGACCCCCTAGCTACGAGCAGTACTTC
>few|-|TRBV6-1|TRBJ1-5
CASSGESNQPQHF
TGTGCCAGCAGTGGTGAGAGCAATCAGCCCCAGCATTTT
>few|TRBD2|TRBV5-1|TRBJ2-3
CASSSIAGATDTQYF
TGCGCCAGCAGCTCGATAGCGGGGGCCACAGATACGCAGTATTTT
>few|TRBD2|TRBV5-1|TRBJ2-3
CASSLTLAGADTQYF
TGCGCCAGCAGCTTGACTTTAGCGGGAGCAGATACGCAGTATTTT
>-|TRBD2|TRBV3-1|TRBJ2-1
CASKLAGVSNEQFF
TGTGCCAGCAAACTGGCGGGAGTTAGCAATGAGCAGTTCTTC
>-|TRBD2|TRBV10-3|TRBJ2-3
CAISDGTRGRTDTQYF
TGTGCCATCAGTGATGGGACTAGGGGTCGCACAGATACGCAGTATTTT
>-|TRBD1|TRBV27|TRBJ2-7
CASGQGVAYEQYF
TGTGCCAGCGGCCAGGGGGTAGCCTACGAGCAGTACTTC
>-|-|TRBV12-5|TRBJ1-2
CASGSKGGINYGYTF
TGTGCTAGTGGCTCGAAGGGGGGGATAAACTATGGCTACACCTTC
>once|TRBD2|TRBV20-1|TRBJ2-2
CSAMGTSGFRGTGELFF
TGCAGTGCTATGGGGACTAGCGGGTTTCGGGGCACCGGGGAGCTGTTTTTT
>-|-|TRBV24-1|TRBJ2-3
CATSDSGSKQYF
TGTGCCACCAGTGATTCAGGGTCCAAGCAGTATTTT
>-|-|TRBV2|TRBJ2-7
CASRNGGYSYEQYF
TGTGCCAGCAGAAACGGCGGGTACTCCTACGAGCAGTACTTC